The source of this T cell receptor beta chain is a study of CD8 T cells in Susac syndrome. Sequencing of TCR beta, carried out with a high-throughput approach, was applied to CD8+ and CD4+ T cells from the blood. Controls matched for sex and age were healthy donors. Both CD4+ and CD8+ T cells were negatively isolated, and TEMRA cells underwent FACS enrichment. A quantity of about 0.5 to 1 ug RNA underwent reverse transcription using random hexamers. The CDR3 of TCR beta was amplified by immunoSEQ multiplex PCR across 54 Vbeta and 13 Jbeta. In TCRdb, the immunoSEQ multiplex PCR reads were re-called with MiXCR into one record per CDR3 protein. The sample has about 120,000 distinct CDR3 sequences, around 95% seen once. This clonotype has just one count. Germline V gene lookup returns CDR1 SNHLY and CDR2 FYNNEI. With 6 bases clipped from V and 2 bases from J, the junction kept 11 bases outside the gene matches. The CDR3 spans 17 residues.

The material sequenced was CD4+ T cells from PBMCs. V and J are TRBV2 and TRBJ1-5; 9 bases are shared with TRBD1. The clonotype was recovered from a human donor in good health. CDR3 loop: CASRQGQGGGGNQPQHF. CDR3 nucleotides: TGTGCCAGCAGGCAGGGACAGGGAGGAGGGGGCAATCAGCCCCAGCATTTT.